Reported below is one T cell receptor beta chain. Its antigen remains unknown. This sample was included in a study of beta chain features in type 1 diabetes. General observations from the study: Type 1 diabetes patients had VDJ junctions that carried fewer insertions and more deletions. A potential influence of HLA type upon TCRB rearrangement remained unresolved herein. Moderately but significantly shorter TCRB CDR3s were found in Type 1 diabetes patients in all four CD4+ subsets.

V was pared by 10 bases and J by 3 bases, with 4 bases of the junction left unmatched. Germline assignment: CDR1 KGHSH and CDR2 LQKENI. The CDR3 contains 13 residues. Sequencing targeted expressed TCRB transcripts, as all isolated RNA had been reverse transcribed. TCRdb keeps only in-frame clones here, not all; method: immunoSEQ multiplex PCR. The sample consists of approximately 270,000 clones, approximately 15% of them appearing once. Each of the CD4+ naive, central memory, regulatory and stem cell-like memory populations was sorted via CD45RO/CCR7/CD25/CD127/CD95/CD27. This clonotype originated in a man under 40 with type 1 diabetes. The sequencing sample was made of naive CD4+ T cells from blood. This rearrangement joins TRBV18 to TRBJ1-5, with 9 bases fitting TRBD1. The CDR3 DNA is TGTGCCACCGGGACAGGGAACAATCAGCCCCAGCATTTT. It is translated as CATGTGNNQPQHF.